The 10 T cell receptor beta chains below come from one sample, sequenced in a study of beta chain features in type 1 diabetes. Expressed TCRB transcripts got sequenced, as all isolated RNA was reverse transcribed. Clones were read by immunoSEQ multiplex PCR, and TCRdb kept only the in-frame ones, dropping some. There are around 170,000 clones in the sample; approximately 9.1% occur only once, and around 2.5% lies in the top ten. Sequencing was carried out using central memory CD4+ T cells from blood. Receptors were obtained from a woman under 30 in good health.

This clone was seen more than once but under ten times. The chain has TRBV7-3 and TRBJ2-1; 9 bases are a match to TRBD2. With V trimmed by 5 bases and J by 1 base, 9 bases remained unmatched. The CDR3 sequence is 17 residues long. Germline loops: CDR1 SGHTA, CDR2 FQGTGA. CDR3 DNA sequence: TGTGCCAGCAGCACCGGGGTTGCGGGGGGGTCCTACAATGAGCAGTTCTTC. It specifies CASSTGVAGGSYNEQFF.

This clone was found a few times. The J gene is TRBJ2-1, the V gene TRBV7-3; 7 bases agree with TRBD2. J was trimmed by 7 bases and V by 1 base; bases with no gene match: 13. This CDR3 spans 17 amino acids. The V gene's germline CDR1 is SGHTA and CDR2 FQGTGA. As DNA, the CDR3 is TGTGCCAGCAGCTTAAACCCTCTAGCGGACTATACAAATGAGCAGTTCTTC. It translates to CASSLNPLADYTNEQFF.

The chain links TRBV23-1 to TRBJ2-1; no clear D. TRBV23-1 is classed as an ORF, of uncertain function. V gave up 1 base and J gave up 4 bases, with 5 bases separating them. This CDR3 contains 13 residues. DNA of the CDR3: TGCGCCAGCAGTCAATGCCAGTACAATGAGCAGTTCTTC. It translates to CASSQCQYNEQFF.

This clone has only a few counts. V is TRBV19 and J is TRBJ2-1; TRBD2 might be the D (6 bases). Germline values: CDR1 LNHDA, CDR2 SQIVND (reference sequence). Trimming cost V 7 bases and J 7 bases, with 23 bases left between them. This CDR3 region has 16 residues. CDR3 sequence reads: CASKGVGGPRSNEQFF. The CDR3 DNA follows: TGTGCCAGTAAGGGAGTGGGAGGACCACGAAGTAATGAGCAGTTCTTC.

The chain combines TRBV11-3 with TRBJ2-1, with TRBD2 identical over 9 bases. This CDR3 contains 18 residues. Germline CDR1 and CDR2: SGHNT and YENEEA. J was trimmed by 3 bases and V by 0 bases; bases with no gene match: 9. DNA for the CDR3: TGTGCCAGCAGCTTAGATCAAGGGGGTAGCGGGAGCTACAATGAGCAGTTCTTC. Translating gives CASSLDQGGSGSYNEQFF.

J is TRBJ1-2 and V is TRBV5-6; D unclear. Germline V lookup: CDR1 SGHDT, CDR2 YYEEEE. This CDR3 region has 14 residues. Trimming removed 4 bases from V and 1 base from J, with 11 bases in between. For the CDR3, the DNA is TGTGCCAGCAGCCCGGGAGACATTAACTATGGCTACACCTTC. It codes for CASSPGDINYGYTF.

This clone came up a few times. The chain joins TRBV7-8 to TRBJ1-2; 8 positions match TRBD1. The CDR3 sequence is 15 residues long. Germline lookup yields CDR1 SGHVS and CDR2 FQNEAQ. The V and J ends lost 1 base and 2 bases, in that order; junction bases with no gene match: 3. The CDR3 is CASSLVQGENYGYTF. In DNA, the CDR3 is TGTGCCAGCAGCTTAGTACAGGGGGAAAACTATGGCTACACCTTC.

The chain is built from TRBV30 and TRBJ1-4; D unclear. The V gene's germline CDR1 is GTSNPN and CDR2 SVGIG (reference sequence). This CDR3 comprises 14 residues. Trimming removed 0 bases at V and 7 bases at J, with 12 bases between. The CDR3 is CAWSVGQRGEKLFF. The CDR3 nucleotides are TGTGCCTGGAGTGTAGGCCAGCGGGGTGAAAAACTGTTTTTT.

The chain uses TRBV19 and TRBJ1-6; TRBD1 agrees at 9 bases. Trimming removed 5 bases from V and 10 bases from J; junction bases left unmatched: 12. The germline V gene has CDR1 LNHDA and CDR2 SQIVND (reference sequence). The CDR3 spans 16 residues. For the CDR3, the DNA is TGTGCCAGTAGTTCCGGGACAGGGAGGTCGGGGTCACCCCTCCACTTT. As protein: CASSSGTGRSGSPLHF.

The chain recombines TRBV9 with TRBJ2-1; 7 bases line up with TRBD2. Germline CDR1 is SGDLS and CDR2 is YYNGEE. CDR3 length: 17 residues. The J segment lost 3 bases and the V segment lost 0 bases, leaving 9 bases of the junction unmatched. The CDR3 reads CASSVVGRAEFYNEQFF. The CDR3 coding sequence is TGTGCCAGCAGCGTAGTGGGGAGGGCGGAATTCTACAATGAGCAGTTCTTC.